The source of this TCR delta chain is a study of gamma-delta T cells after stem cell transplantation. TCRdb re-called the RT-PCR reads with CATT. The repertoire holds 2,000 to 2,500 delta-chain clones, with approximately 7.6% as singletons. Germline V gene data show CDR1 as GEAIGNYY and CDR2 as EKD. This CDR3 contains 16 residues. V was clipped by 6 bases and J by 5 bases; unmatched bases: 16. This clone was picked up a small number of times. A much larger clone is a single base away; this may be a read error. This TCR came from a human donor. It is not recorded whose cells these are; they may come from a transplant donor. Sequencing was performed on gamma-delta T cells. The chain combines TRDV2 with TRDJ1, with 8 bases aligning to TRDD3. In DNA form, the CDR3 reads TGTGCCTGTAAAATACTGGGGGCTACCGACATAGATAAACTCATCTTT. Residues: CACKILGATDIDKLIF.